The T cell receptor beta chain under discussion was sequenced for a study of cytomegalovirus exposure and HLA in healthy donors. On the study more broadly: Earlier, 150 million to 200 million T cells were analyzed, and around 100 million unique TCR beta sequences were found among them.

This CDR3 spans 15 amino acids. Losses at the gene ends were 4 bases for V and 3 bases for J; bases not matched to a gene: 4. Study-level results: Among donors in an Asian-associated ancestry cluster, a later analysis reportedly found fewer N-insertions than the roughly 680-donor mean. Whilst most TCR sequences proved rare, a subset of public TCRs occurred across many donors.

Use of 60 Vbeta and 13 Jbeta primers characterized the PCR. Method: immunoSEQ multiplex PCR; TCRdb's copy keeps in-frame clones and lacks some. This sample has roughly 100,000 clones, with over 80% found just once. A few counts support this clone. The antigen is undetermined. The donors comprised healthy bone marrow donors. The sample taken for sequencing was PBMCs. The chain employs TRBV5-3 and TRBJ1-5; 10 nucleotides match TRBD1. TRBV5-3 is classed as an ORF, of uncertain function. This receptor was identified in a female donor in good health and CMV-seropositive. CDR3 region: CARSKGQGHNQPQHF. CDR3 bases: TGTGCCAGAAGCAAGGGACAGGGGCACAATCAGCCCCAGCATTTT.